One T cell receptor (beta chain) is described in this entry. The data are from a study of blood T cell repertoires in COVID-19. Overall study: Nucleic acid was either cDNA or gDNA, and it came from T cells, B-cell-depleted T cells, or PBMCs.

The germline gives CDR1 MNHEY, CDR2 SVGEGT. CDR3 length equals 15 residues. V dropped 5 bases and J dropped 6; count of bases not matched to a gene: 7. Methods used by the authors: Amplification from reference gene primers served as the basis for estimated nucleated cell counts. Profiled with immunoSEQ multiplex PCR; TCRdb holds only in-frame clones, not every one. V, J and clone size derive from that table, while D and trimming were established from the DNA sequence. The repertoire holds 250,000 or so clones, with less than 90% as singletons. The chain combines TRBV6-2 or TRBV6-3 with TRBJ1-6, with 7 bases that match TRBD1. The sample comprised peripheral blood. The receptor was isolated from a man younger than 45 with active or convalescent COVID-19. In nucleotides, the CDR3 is TGTGCCAGCAGTCGTCGGGACAGAATTAATTCACCCCTCCACTTT. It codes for CASSRRDRINSPLHF.